A selection of T cell receptor beta chains follows, all from one sample in a study of CD8 T cells in Susac syndrome. TCRdb used MiXCR to reprocess the immunoSEQ multiplex PCR reads, holding one entry per CDR3 protein. Found here are 150,000 to 200,000 distinct CDR3 sequences, 90% to 96% of them singletons; the top ten hold around 0.093%. Sequencing was done on a sample of CD4+ T cells from PBMCs. These receptors all stem from a human donor with multiple sclerosis. The CDR3 runs from the conserved cysteine through the conserved F or W. The order of the fields is V gene, clone size, D gene, J gene, CDR3 protein, CDR3 DNA. The D gene is left open where the match is weak. Not every row has a clone size; where given, it reads once, few, many or a size class.

v_call: TRBV13
clone_size: few
d_call: .
j_call: TRBJ2-7
cdr3_aa: CASSLDGSSYEQYF
cdr3_nt: TGTGCCAGCAGCTTAGATGGGAGCTCCTACGAGCAGTACTTC

v_call: TRBV20-1
clone_size: .
d_call: .
j_call: TRBJ1-5
cdr3_aa: CSASTLGLGQPQHF
cdr3_nt: TGCAGTGCTAGTACGCTGGGGTTGGGGCAGCCCCAGCATTTT

v_call: TRBV28
clone_size: .
d_call: TRBD1
j_call: TRBJ2-1
cdr3_aa: CASSFAGTGVVNEQFF
cdr3_nt: TGTGCCAGCAGTTTTGCGGGGACAGGGGTGGTGAATGAGCAGTTCTTC

v_call: TRBV3-1
clone_size: .
d_call: .
j_call: TRBJ1-5
cdr3_aa: CASSQGEWAQPQHF
cdr3_nt: TGTGCCAGCAGCCAAGGCGAGTGGGCGCAGCCCCAGCATTTT

v_call: TRBV12-3/TRBV12-4
clone_size: .
d_call: .
j_call: TRBJ2-5
cdr3_aa: CASSILETQYF
cdr3_nt: TGTGCCAGCAGTATATTGGAGACCCAGTACTTC

v_call: TRBV5-6
clone_size: .
d_call: .
j_call: TRBJ1-1
cdr3_aa: CASSGKGRSLTEAFF
cdr3_nt: TGTGCCAGTAGTGGAAAGGGCAGGAGTCTTACTGAAGCTTTCTTT

v_call: TRBV30
clone_size: .
d_call: .
j_call: TRBJ2-2
cdr3_aa: CAWSPAYTGELFF
cdr3_nt: TGTGCCTGGAGTCCTGCGTACACCGGGGAGCTGTTTTTT

v_call: TRBV29-1
clone_size: .
d_call: .
j_call: TRBJ2-1
cdr3_aa: CSGLGGTGQTYNEQFF
cdr3_nt: TGCAGCGGGTTGGGGGGGACAGGACAGACCTACAATGAGCAGTTCTTC

v_call: TRBV30
clone_size: .
d_call: .
j_call: TRBJ2-5
cdr3_aa: CAWSPPGGAAYF
cdr3_nt: TGTGCCTGGAGTCCACCAGGGGGGGCCGCGTACTTC

v_call: TRBV7-2
clone_size: .
d_call: TRBD1
j_call: TRBJ2-1
cdr3_aa: CASRQTGLYNEQFF
cdr3_nt: TGTGCCAGCAGACAGACAGGGCTATACAATGAGCAGTTCTTC

v_call: TRBV29-1
clone_size: .
d_call: .
j_call: TRBJ1-2
cdr3_aa: CSASTANYGYTF
cdr3_nt: TGCAGCGCATCGACAGCCAACTATGGCTACACCTTC

v_call: TRBV21-1
clone_size: .
d_call: .
j_call: TRBJ2-3
cdr3_aa: CASSKGPSDRTGVHSTDTQYF
cdr3_nt: TGTGCCAGCAGCAAAGGCCCTTCCGACCGGACAGGGGTCCATAGCACAGATACGCAGTATTTT

v_call: TRBV12-3/TRBV12-4
clone_size: .
d_call: .
j_call: TRBJ1-6
cdr3_aa: CASSLRPGTIAPLHF
cdr3_nt: TGTGCCAGCAGTTTACGCCCCGGGACGATAGCACCCCTCCACTTT

v_call: TRBV6-1
clone_size: few
d_call: .
j_call: TRBJ1-5
cdr3_aa: CASSHQGLQSQHF
cdr3_nt: TGTGCCAGCAGTCATCAAGGGTTACAGTCCCAGCATTTT

v_call: TRBV11-2
clone_size: .
d_call: .
j_call: TRBJ1-2
cdr3_aa: CASSTIAGSNYGYTF
cdr3_nt: TGTGCCAGCAGTACCATCGCCGGCTCAAACTATGGCTACACCTTC

v_call: TRBV20-1
clone_size: .
d_call: .
j_call: TRBJ2-7
cdr3_aa: CSARIGTGITYEQYF
cdr3_nt: TGCAGTGCTCGGATCGGGACCGGTATTACCTACGAGCAGTACTTC

v_call: TRBV20-1
clone_size: .
d_call: TRBD1
j_call: TRBJ1-6
cdr3_aa: CSAIDRVKSPLHF
cdr3_nt: TGCAGTGCTATAGACAGGGTAAAATCACCCCTCCACTTT

v_call: TRBV6-2/TRBV6-3
clone_size: once
d_call: .
j_call: TRBJ2-7
cdr3_aa: CASRSSPGEVGEQYF
cdr3_nt: TGTGCCAGCCGATCCAGTCCCGGGGAGGTCGGCGAGCAGTACTTC

v_call: TRBV30
clone_size: .
d_call: .
j_call: TRBJ2-6
cdr3_aa: CAWSPDVLSDSVLTF
cdr3_nt: TGTGCCTGGAGTCCGGACGTATTGTCTGATTCCGTCCTGACTTTC

v_call: TRBV20-1
clone_size: .
d_call: .
j_call: TRBJ2-7
cdr3_aa: CSARGPLLTGGGEQYF
cdr3_nt: TGCAGTGCTCGAGGACCCCTCCTCACCGGCGGAGGTGAGCAGTACTTC

v_call: TRBV30
clone_size: .
d_call: .
j_call: TRBJ1-1
cdr3_aa: CAWIRGNTEAFF
cdr3_nt: TGTGCCTGGATACGCGGGAACACTGAAGCTTTCTTT

v_call: TRBV18
clone_size: .
d_call: TRBD1
j_call: TRBJ1-2
cdr3_aa: CASSPGTGGAYGYTF
cdr3_nt: TGTGCCAGCTCACCCGGGACAGGGGGCGCGTATGGCTACACCTTC

v_call: TRBV3-1
clone_size: .
d_call: .
j_call: TRBJ2-7
cdr3_aa: CASSQETWYEQYF
cdr3_nt: TGTGCCAGCAGCCAAGAGACGTGGTACGAGCAGTACTTC

v_call: TRBV7-2
clone_size: .
d_call: TRBD1
j_call: TRBJ2-7
cdr3_aa: CASSLVGTGSYEQYF
cdr3_nt: TGTGCCAGCAGCTTAGTGGGGACAGGCTCCTACGAGCAGTACTTC

v_call: TRBV29-1
clone_size: .
d_call: .
j_call: TRBJ1-1
cdr3_aa: CSVEKGNGIKEAFF
cdr3_nt: TGCAGCGTTGAAAAAGGCAACGGCATCAAAGAAGCTTTCTTT

v_call: TRBV28
clone_size: once
d_call: TRBD2
j_call: TRBJ2-3
cdr3_aa: CASSQPGLGYTDTQYF
cdr3_nt: TGTGCCAGCAGCCAACCAGGACTAGGGTACACAGATACGCAGTATTTT

v_call: TRBV5-1
clone_size: .
d_call: .
j_call: TRBJ2-5
cdr3_aa: CASIGHTKETQYF
cdr3_nt: TGCGCCAGCATTGGGCATACTAAAGAGACCCAGTACTTC

v_call: TRBV19
clone_size: .
d_call: .
j_call: TRBJ1-2
cdr3_aa: CASTILGGGYTF
cdr3_nt: TGTGCCAGTACCATTCTCGGGGGCGGCTACACCTTC

v_call: TRBV12-5
clone_size: once
d_call: .
j_call: TRBJ2-3
cdr3_aa: CASGLTENTQYF
cdr3_nt: TGTGCTAGTGGCCTGACAGAAAATACGCAGTATTTT

v_call: TRBV7-2
clone_size: .
d_call: .
j_call: TRBJ2-5
cdr3_aa: CASSSVGGTQYF
cdr3_nt: TGTGCCAGCAGCTCCGTGGGTGGGACCCAGTACTTC

v_call: TRBV2
clone_size: .
d_call: TRBD2
j_call: TRBJ2-7
cdr3_aa: CASSKTDPGGEQYF
cdr3_nt: TGTGCCAGCAGTAAAACTGATCCGGGGGGGGAGCAGTACTTC

v_call: TRBV2
clone_size: .
d_call: .
j_call: TRBJ1-1
cdr3_aa: CASKGQQNTEAFF
cdr3_nt: TGTGCCAGCAAAGGACAGCAAAACACTGAAGCTTTCTTT

v_call: TRBV10-3
clone_size: .
d_call: .
j_call: TRBJ2-7
cdr3_aa: CAISGGADYEQYF
cdr3_nt: TGTGCCATCAGTGGGGGGGCGGACTACGAGCAGTACTTC

v_call: TRBV27
clone_size: .
d_call: TRBD2
j_call: TRBJ2-7
cdr3_aa: CASSLAGEGYEQYF
cdr3_nt: TGTGCCAGCAGCTTAGCGGGCGAGGGGTACGAGCAGTACTTC

v_call: TRBV15
clone_size: .
d_call: TRBD2
j_call: TRBJ2-3
cdr3_aa: CATSRGPSAGADTQYF
cdr3_nt: TGTGCCACCAGCAGAGGCCCCAGTGCGGGAGCAGATACGCAGTATTTT

v_call: TRBV29-1
clone_size: .
d_call: .
j_call: TRBJ2-1
cdr3_aa: CSVGKLAGNEQFF
cdr3_nt: TGCAGCGTTGGAAAACTAGCTGGAAATGAGCAGTTCTTC

v_call: TRBV11-2
clone_size: .
d_call: TRBD1
j_call: TRBJ2-5
cdr3_aa: CASSPGPGTGRKETQYF
cdr3_nt: TGTGCCAGCAGTCCCGGTCCGGGGACAGGGAGAAAAGAGACCCAGTACTTC

v_call: TRBV4-3
clone_size: .
d_call: .
j_call: TRBJ1-5
cdr3_aa: CASSQDVGHPPHF
cdr3_nt: TGCGCCAGCAGCCAAGATGTGGGACATCCTCCGCATTTT

v_call: TRBV6-2/TRBV6-3
clone_size: .
d_call: .
j_call: TRBJ2-7
cdr3_aa: CASSYSIERAAYEQYF
cdr3_nt: TGTGCCAGCAGTTACTCGATAGAGCGGGCCGCCTACGAGCAGTACTTC

v_call: TRBV29-1
clone_size: .
d_call: .
j_call: TRBJ2-3
cdr3_aa: CSVEPPLDQTDTQYF
cdr3_nt: TGCAGCGTTGAACCGCCTCTGGACCAAACAGATACGCAGTATTTT

v_call: TRBV30
clone_size: .
d_call: .
j_call: TRBJ1-5
cdr3_aa: CAWSEGHQPQHF
cdr3_nt: TGTGCCTGGAGTGAAGGGCACCAGCCCCAGCATTTT

v_call: TRBV9
clone_size: .
d_call: .
j_call: TRBJ1-2
cdr3_aa: CASSVAGNYGYTF
cdr3_nt: TGTGCCAGCAGCGTAGCAGGGAACTATGGCTACACCTTC